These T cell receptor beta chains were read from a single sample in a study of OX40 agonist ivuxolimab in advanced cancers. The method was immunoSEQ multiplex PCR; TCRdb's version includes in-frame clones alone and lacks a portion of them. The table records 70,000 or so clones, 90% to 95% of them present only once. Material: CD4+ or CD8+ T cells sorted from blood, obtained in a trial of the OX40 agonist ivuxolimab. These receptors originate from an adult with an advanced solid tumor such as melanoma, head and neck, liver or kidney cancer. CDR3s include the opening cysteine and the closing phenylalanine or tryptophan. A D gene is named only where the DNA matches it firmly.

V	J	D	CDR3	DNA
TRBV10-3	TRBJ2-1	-	CAISDAEVNTPGQFF	TGTGCCATCAGTGACGCCGAGGTAAACACCCCAGGGCAGTTCTTC
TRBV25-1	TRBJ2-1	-	CASGTGTAAYNEQFF	TGTGCCAGCGGGACCGGGACGGCCGCTTACAATGAGCAGTTCTTC
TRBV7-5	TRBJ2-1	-	CASSLTGGEQFF	TGTGCCAGCAGCTTAACGGGCGGTGAGCAGTTCTTC
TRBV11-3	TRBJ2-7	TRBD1	CASSPNGTAPYEQYF	TGTGCCAGCAGCCCAAACGGGACAGCCCCCTACGAGCAGTACTTC
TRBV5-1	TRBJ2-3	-	CASSFGTDTQYF	TGCGCCAGCAGCTTCGGGACAGATACGCAGTATTTT
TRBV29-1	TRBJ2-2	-	CSVEDPFFGSGGPVGELFF	TGCAGCGTTGAAGACCCCTTTTTCGGGTCCGGGGGGCCCGTCGGGGAGCTGTTTTTT
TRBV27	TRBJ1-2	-	CASSLSGEDGYTF	TGTGCCAGCAGTTTATCAGGGGAGGATGGCTACACCTTC
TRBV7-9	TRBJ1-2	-	CASSSTRTAPRGYTF	TGTGCCAGCAGCTCAACTAGGACAGCGCCTCGTGGCTACACCTTC
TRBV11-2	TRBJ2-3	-	CASSLEGADTQYF	TGTGCCAGCAGCTTAGAGGGGGCGGATACGCAGTATTTT
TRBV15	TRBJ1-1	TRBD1	CATSTGTGTEAFF	TGTGCCACCAGCACCGGGACAGGGACTGAAGCTTTCTTT